This TCR beta chain was identified in a study of OX40 agonist ivuxolimab in advanced cancers. Across the whole study: Ivuxolimab was administered intravenously to patients at 0.01 to 10 mg/kg every 2 weeks. General study results and limits: Averaged across samples, CD8+ T cells carried more expanded clones than CD4+ did. With doses of 0.1 to 3.0 mg/kg, CD4+ and CD8+ blood T cells had undergone clonal expansion by week 6.

On this clone: What it binds is unknown.

Profiled with immunoSEQ multiplex PCR; TCRdb holds only in-frame clones, not every one. The table shows tens of thousands of clones, with 80% occurring only once. Blood sampling was done at baseline, cycle 4 day 1, and cycle 7 day 1. In germline, CDR1 is SNHLY, CDR2 FYNNEI. CDR3 length: 13 residues. J is TRBJ2-5 and V is TRBV2, with D possibly TRBD2 on 6 matching bases. Gene TRBJ2-7 matches the end of the DNA better, so the J call may be wrong. The source was CD4+ or CD8+ T cells sorted from blood, collected in a trial of the OX40 agonist ivuxolimab. This TCR was sampled from an adult with an advanced solid tumor such as melanoma, head and neck, liver or kidney cancer. This CDR3 reads CASSEGDWYEQYF. The CDR3 DNA reads TGTGCCAGCAGTGAAGGGGACTGGTACGAGCAGTACTTC.